These T cell receptor beta chains were read from a single sample in a study of blood T cell repertoires in COVID-19. TCRdb keeps only in-frame clones here, not all; method: immunoSEQ multiplex PCR. The data hold hundreds of thousands of clones, with nearly 90% observed a single time. The specimen was peripheral blood. All receptors come from a middle-aged woman with COVID-19, enrolled during active disease. The CDR3 runs from the conserved cysteine through the conserved F or W. Each record gives: J gene, D gene, clone size, V gene, CDR3 DNA, CDR3 protein. A D gene is named only where the DNA matches it firmly. The size of a clone is reported for some rows only, either as once, few or many, or as a class for expanded clones.

>TRBJ2-3|NA|once|TRBV18
TGTGCCAGCTCACCGATCCAGGGGCGGGCCACAGATACGCAGTATTTT
CASSPIQGRATDTQYF
>TRBJ1-6|TRBD1|NA|TRBV18
TGTGCCAGCTCCCCTACAGGGGAAGGGGTTTCACCCCTCCACTTT
CASSPTGEGVSPLHF
>TRBJ2-3|TRBD1|NA|TRBV10-3
TGTGCCATCAGTGAGTCGGGGGCAGGGGGCGTTACAGATACGCAGTATTTT
CAISESGAGGVTDTQYF
>TRBJ1-2|NA|once|TRBV6-1
TGTGCCAGCAGTGAAGGGACAGCCCTTAACTATGGCTACACCTTC
CASSEGTALNYGYTF
>TRBJ2-3|NA|NA|TRBV11-1
TGTGCCAGCAGCGCGTTACAGGGAAGGAGCACAGATACGCAGTATTTT
CASSALQGRSTDTQYF
>TRBJ1-4|NA|NA|TRBV30
TGTGCCTGGAACACCGCAGGGCCTAATGAAAAACTGTTTTTT
CAWNTAGPNEKLFF
>TRBJ2-5|TRBD2|NA|TRBV3-1/TRBV3-2
TGTGCCAGCGGCCGGACTAGCGGGATAGGCCCTAATAGTGAGACCCAGTACTTC
CASGRTSGIGPNSETQYF
>TRBJ2-6|TRBD2|NA|TRBV10-3
TGTGCCGTCGAAGGCGGGACTAGCGGAGGACCTGGGGCCAACGTCCTGACTTTC
CAVEGGTSGGPGANVLTF
>TRBJ1-3|NA|NA|TRBV19
TGTGCCAGTAGTCCCGGCATAACTCGTCTACTCTTCGGAGACGACATATATTTT
CASSPGITRLLFGDDIYF
>TRBJ1-4|NA|NA|TRBV27
TGTGCCAGCAGTGGTCAGGGAGGTGGAGAAAAACTGTTTTTT
CASSGQGGGEKLFF
>TRBJ1-6|NA|NA|TRBV2
TGTGCCAACCGCGGGGACGCCCGGAGCTCCTATAATTCACCCCTCCACTTT
CANRGDARSSYNSPLHF
>TRBJ2-5|TRBD1|NA|TRBV7-9
TGTGCCAGCAGCTTAGTACAGGGGCGTGGGGAGACCCAGTACTTC
CASSLVQGRGETQYF
>TRBJ2-3|TRBD1|NA|TRBV24-1
TGTGCCACCAGTCGTGACAGGGCCACAGATACGCAGTATTTT
CATSRDRATDTQYF
>TRBJ1-3|TRBD1|NA|TRBV5-1
TGCGCCAGCAGCGGGGGGACAGTCTCTGGAAACACCATATATTTT
CASSGGTVSGNTIYF
>TRBJ1-3|TRBD1|NA|TRBV28
TGTGCCGTTCAAGACAGGGACGGAAACACCATATATTTT
CAVQDRDGNTIYF
>TRBJ1-5|TRBD1|NA|TRBV19
TGTGCCAGCGGTGGGACAGGGCGCAATCAGCCCCAGCATTTT
CASGGTGRNQPQHF
>TRBJ2-5|NA|NA|TRBV5-1
TGCGCCAGCAGCTTGGTTCGTTCGGAAGAGACCCAGTACTTC
CASSLVRSEETQYF
>TRBJ1-2|TRBD1|NA|TRBV12-3/TRBV12-4
TGTGCCAGCAGTCCCGGGACAGGGGGCTACACCTTC
CASSPGTGGYTF
>TRBJ1-1|NA|NA|TRBV7-9
TGTGCCAGCAGCTTTCAACAGGCGAACACTGAAGCTTTCTTT
CASSFQQANTEAFF